The 17 T cell receptor beta chains reported below all come from one sample, sequenced in a study of T cell repertoires in cytomegalovirus infection. One entry per CDR3 protein, called by TCRdb with MiXCR from the reads. The sample contains around 440,000 distinct CDR3 sequences, about 10% of which appear only once. The sequencing sample was made of PBMCs. The receptor set was obtained from a human donor in good health (CMV status not recorded). Some clones in this sample may be carry-over from other donors' samples.

The chain links TRBV19 to TRBJ2-6; D unclear. The germline CDR1 and CDR2 sequences are LNHDA and SQIVND (reference sequence). The CDR3 is made up of 15 amino acids. Trimming took 9 bases from V and 0 from J, leaving 12 bases between them. The CDR3 loop is CASTPTRSGANVLTF. The DNA of the CDR3 is TGTGCCAGCACTCCGACACGCTCTGGGGCCAACGTCCTGACTTTC.

This clonotype has ten or more counts. This rearrangement joins TRBV7-6 to TRBJ2-7; D is ambiguous. The CDR3 is made up of 14 amino acids. With 5 bases removed from V and 2 bases from J, the gap between germline ends came to 13 bases. Looked up from germline, CDR1 is SGHVS and CDR2 is FNYEAQ. The CDR3 reads CASSLGQAAYEQYF. CDR3 coding DNA: TGTGCCAGCAGCCTTGGGCAGGCCGCCTACGAGCAGTACTTC.

The CDR3 here is CASSQEISGGGSYEQYF. The CDR3 DNA sequence: TGTGCCAGCAGCCAGGAAATTAGCGGGGGGGGATCCTACGAGCAGTACTTC. The chain recombines TRBV4-2 with TRBJ2-7, with TRBD2 matching 11 bases. The CDR3 totals 17 residues. Germline CDR1 is LGHNA and CDR2 is YNFKEQ. The V gene end was trimmed by 3 bases and the J gene end by 1 base; junction bases not matched to a gene: 8.

This clonotype has at least ten counts. J is TRBJ1-2 and V is TRBV4-2; TRBD1 might be the D (5 bases). There are 16 residues in the CDR3. Trimming removed 2 bases from V and 1 base from J, with 14 bases in between. Germline CDR1 is LGHNA and CDR2 is YNFKEQ. The CDR3 coding sequence is TGTGCCAGCAGCCAATTTGTGATAGGGGATAACTATGGCTACACCTTC. This codes for CASSQFVIGDNYGYTF.

This clonotype was found many times. V is TRBV28 and J is TRBJ2-3; 13 bases match TRBD2. From germline, CDR1 is MDHEN and CDR2 SYDVKM. CDR3 length: 14 amino acids. V dropped 8 bases and J dropped 3; count of bases not matched to a gene: 2. CDR3 region: CASGLAGDTDTQYF. The CDR3 nucleotides are TGTGCCAGCGGACTAGCGGGAGATACAGATACGCAGTATTTT.

This clonotype was counted at least ten times. The J gene is TRBJ2-7, the V gene TRBV7-6, with TRBD1 matching 9 bases. Germline trimming cut 5 bases from V and 0 bases from J; bases unmatched to any gene: 5. This CDR3 comprises 15 residues. Germline V gene data show CDR1 as SGHVS and CDR2 as FNYEAQ. CDR3 region: CASSVDRGVSYEQYF. The CDR3 region has the DNA TGTGCCAGCAGCGTAGACAGGGGGGTCTCCTACGAGCAGTACTTC.

V is TRBV20-1 and J is TRBJ2-7, with TRBD2 matching 9 bases. Germline values: CDR1 DFQATT, CDR2 SNEGSKA (reference sequence). The CDR3 is 15 residues long. With 0 bases clipped from V and 3 bases from J, the junction kept 6 bases outside the gene matches. CDR3 protein: CSARDLASGDYEQYF. The CDR3 DNA reads TGCAGTGCTAGAGATCTGGCTAGCGGGGACTACGAGCAGTACTTC.

The genes are TRBV29-1 and TRBJ2-7, with 12 positions matching TRBD1. Germline CDR1 and CDR2: SQVTM and ANQGSEA. The CDR3 sequence is 14 residues long. The ends lost 4 bases at V and 5 bases at J; junction bases unmatched: 6. The CDR3 bases are TGCAGCGTTGCCTACGGGACAGGGGGCGACGAGCAGTACTTC. It translates to CSVAYGTGGDEQYF.

The V gene is TRBV29-1, the J gene TRBJ1-1; 7 positions agree with TRBD1. Trimming cost V 7 bases and J 6 bases; bases outside gene matches: 17. The V gene's germline CDR1 is SQVTM and CDR2 ANQGSEA. This CDR3 is built from 15 residues. The DNA of the CDR3 is TGCAGCGGGGGGCTTTGGGACAGCCGAATATCTGAAGCTTTCTTT. Amino acids: CSGGLWDSRISEAFF.

The genes are TRBV11-3 and TRBJ2-2, with TRBD2 matching over 8 bases. The V segment lost 2 bases and the J segment 0 bases; nucleotides outside the gene matches: 2. The CDR3 spans 16 residues. Germline loops: CDR1 SGHNT, CDR2 YENEEA. As DNA, the CDR3 is TGTGCCAGCAGCTTATTGCGGGGGGCGAACACCGGGGAGCTGTTTTTT. This codes for CASSLLRGANTGELFF. The complete variable domain, with remaining parts taken from reference TRBV11-3 and TRBJ2-2, reads EAGVVQSPRYKIIEKKQPVAFWCNPISGHNTLYWYLQNLGQGPELLIRYENEEAVDDSQLPKDRFSAERLKGVDSTLKIQPAELGDSAVYLCASSLLRGANTGELFFGEGSRLTVL.

This clonotype was found many times. The chain combines TRBV28 with TRBJ1-1; no clear D. Germline CDR1 reads MDHEN; CDR2 reads SYDVKM. Trimming left V 4 bases short and J 1 base short, with 13 bases between. The CDR3 loop spans 15 amino acids. The CDR3 DNA sequence: TGTGCCAGCAGTTCCACCTACACTCAGAACACTGAAGCTTTCTTT. It specifies CASSSTYTQNTEAFF.

This clonotype appeared a few times. CDR3 residues: CSARDDDRGTIGNQPQHF. CDR3 bases: TGCAGTGCTAGAGATGACGACAGGGGGACCATCGGCAATCAGCCCCAGCATTTT. This chain uses TRBV20-1 with TRBJ1-5, with TRBD1 matching 9 bases. V trimming: 0 bases; J trimming: 2 bases; junction bases outside the gene matches: 11. The germline CDR1 and CDR2 sequences are DFQATT and SNEGSKA (reference sequence). The CDR3 contains 18 residues.

This clonotype was found many times. This chain links TRBV7-3 with TRBJ2-1; D may correspond to TRBD1 or TRBD2 (5 bases each). There are 14 residues in the CDR3. V was shortened by 5 bases and J by 9 bases, with 17 bases between the two germline ends. The germline V gene encodes CDR1 SGHTA and CDR2 FQGTGA. CDR3 protein: CASSLRGQSSEQFF. The DNA for the CDR3 is TGTGCCAGCAGCCTCCGGGGCCAATCTTCTGAGCAGTTCTTC.

The chain recombines TRBV27 with TRBJ1-1, with unresolved D. V lost 5 bases to trimming and J lost 7 bases, with 14 bases between them. This CDR3 is built from 13 residues. Germline lookup yields CDR1 MNHEY and CDR2 SMNVEV (reference sequence). The CDR3 DNA is TGTGCCAGCAGTGTCGACTATCTGGTTGAAGCTTTCTTT. This codes for CASSVDYLVEAFF.

This rearrangement joins TRBV20-1 to TRBJ1-5, with 9 positions matching TRBD1. Germline V gives CDR1 DFQATT, CDR2 SNEGSKA (reference sequence). Losses at the gene ends were 8 bases for V and 2 bases for J; bases not matched to a gene: 7. This CDR3 is 14 amino acids long. The CDR3 reads CSTRQGGGNQPQHF. The CDR3 DNA follows: TGCAGTACGAGACAGGGGGGAGGCAATCAGCCCCAGCATTTT.

There are many counts of this clonotype. This chain links TRBV5-1 with TRBJ2-2; TRBD2 is a possible D gene (6 bases). The V end was cut by 1 base, the J end by 4 bases, with 23 bases between. Germline-derived CDR1 and CDR2 are SGHRS and YFSETQ. The CDR3 has 19 amino acids. CDR3 sequence: CASSLFGGGAVVGTGELFF. As DNA, the CDR3 is TGCGCCAGCAGCTTGTTCGGGGGAGGAGCGGTCGTGGGCACCGGGGAGCTGTTTTTT.

This clonotype was recorded many times. Written as DNA, the CDR3 is TGTGCCAGCAGCCAAGATGGGGTGAACAGGGGCTATGGCTACACCTTC. Amino acid sequence: CASSQDGVNRGYGYTF. The chain combines TRBV3-1 with TRBJ1-2, with TRBD1 identical over 7 bases. With 0 bases clipped from V and 4 bases from J, the junction kept 8 bases outside the gene matches. The CDR3 has 16 residues. The V gene's germline CDR1 is LGHDT and CDR2 YNNKEL (reference sequence).